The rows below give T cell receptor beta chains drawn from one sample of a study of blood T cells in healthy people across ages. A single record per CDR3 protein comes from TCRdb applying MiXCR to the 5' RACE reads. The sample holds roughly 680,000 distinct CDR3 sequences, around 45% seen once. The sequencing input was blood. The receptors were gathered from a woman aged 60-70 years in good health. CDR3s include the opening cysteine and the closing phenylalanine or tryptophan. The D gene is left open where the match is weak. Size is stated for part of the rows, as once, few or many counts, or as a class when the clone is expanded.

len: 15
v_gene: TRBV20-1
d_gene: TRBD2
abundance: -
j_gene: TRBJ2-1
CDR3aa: CSAFPVSGRVHEQFF
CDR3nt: TGCAGTGCTTTCCCGGTTAGCGGGAGGGTGCATGAGCAGTTCTTC

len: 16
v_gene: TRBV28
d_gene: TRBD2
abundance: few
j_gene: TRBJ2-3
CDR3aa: CASEGLAGQSTDTQYF
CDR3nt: TGTGCCAGCGAGGGACTAGCGGGCCAAAGCACAGATACGCAGTATTTT

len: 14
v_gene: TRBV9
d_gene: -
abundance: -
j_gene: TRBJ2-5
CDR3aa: CASSVTGTTGAQYF
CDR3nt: TGTGCCAGCAGCGTAACCGGGACAACCGGGGCGCAGTACTTC

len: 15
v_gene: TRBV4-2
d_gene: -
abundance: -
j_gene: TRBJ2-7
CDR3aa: CASSQEGDAPYEQYF
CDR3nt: TGTGCCAGCAGCCAAGAAGGGGACGCTCCCTACGAGCAGTACTTC

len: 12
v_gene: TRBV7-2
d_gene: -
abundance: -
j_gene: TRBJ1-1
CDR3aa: CASSHPNTEAFF
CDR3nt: TGTGCCAGCAGTCACCCGAACACTGAAGCTTTCTTT

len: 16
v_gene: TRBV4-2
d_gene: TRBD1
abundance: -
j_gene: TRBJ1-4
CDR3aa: CASSQMAGQGSEKLFF
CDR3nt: TGTGCCAGCAGCCAAATGGCGGGACAGGGAAGTGAAAAACTGTTTTTT

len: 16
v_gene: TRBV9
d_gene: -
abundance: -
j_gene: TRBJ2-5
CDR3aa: CASSPYPGLLGETQYF
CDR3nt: TGTGCCAGCAGCCCTTACCCGGGACTGTTGGGGGAGACCCAGTACTTC

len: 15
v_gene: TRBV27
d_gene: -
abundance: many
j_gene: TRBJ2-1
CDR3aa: CASRTGVNRGNEQFF
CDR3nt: TGTGCCAGCAGGACCGGGGTCAATCGGGGCAATGAGCAGTTCTTC

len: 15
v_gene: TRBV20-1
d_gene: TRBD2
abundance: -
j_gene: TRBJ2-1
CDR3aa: CSARAGTSEYNEQFF
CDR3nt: TGCAGTGCTAGAGCAGGGACTAGCGAATACAATGAGCAGTTCTTC

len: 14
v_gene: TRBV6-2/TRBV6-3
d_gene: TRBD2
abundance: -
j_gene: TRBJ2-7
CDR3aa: CAIDSGLAGGEQYF
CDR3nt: TGTGCCATCGACTCTGGACTAGCGGGAGGCGAGCAGTACTTC

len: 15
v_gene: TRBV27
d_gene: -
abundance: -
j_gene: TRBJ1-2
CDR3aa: CASSSNKQPNYGYTF
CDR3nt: TGTGCCAGCAGTTCAAACAAACAGCCTAACTATGGCTACACCTTC

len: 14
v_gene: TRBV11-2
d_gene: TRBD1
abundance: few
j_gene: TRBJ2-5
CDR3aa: CASSFDRGGETQYF
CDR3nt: TGTGCCAGCAGCTTCGACAGGGGAGGCGAGACCCAGTACTTC

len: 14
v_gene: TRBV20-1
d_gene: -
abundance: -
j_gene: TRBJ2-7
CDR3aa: CSARDGAVSYEQYF
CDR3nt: TGCAGTGCTAGGGACGGAGCGGTCTCCTACGAGCAGTACTTC

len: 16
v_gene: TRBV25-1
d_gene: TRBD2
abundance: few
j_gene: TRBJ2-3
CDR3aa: CASSAKTSGDTDTQYF
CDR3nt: TGTGCCAGCAGCGCGAAGACTAGCGGAGACACAGATACGCAGTATTTT

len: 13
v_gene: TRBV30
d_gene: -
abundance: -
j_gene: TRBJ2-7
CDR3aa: CAWSVLTGYEQYF
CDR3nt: TGTGCCTGGAGTGTACTAACCGGCTACGAGCAGTACTTC

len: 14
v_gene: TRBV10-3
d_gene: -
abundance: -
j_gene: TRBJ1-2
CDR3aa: CAIWDGPANYGYTF
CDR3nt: TGTGCCATCTGGGACGGACCTGCTAACTATGGCTACACCTTC

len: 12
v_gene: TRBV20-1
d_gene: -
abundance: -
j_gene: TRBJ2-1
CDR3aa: CSASPKRDEQFF
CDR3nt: TGCAGTGCTAGCCCCAAGCGGGATGAGCAGTTCTTC

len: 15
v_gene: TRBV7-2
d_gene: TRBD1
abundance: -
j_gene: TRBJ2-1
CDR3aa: CASSLGGQVSSKQFF
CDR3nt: TGTGCCAGCAGCTTAGGGGGACAGGTTTCTAGCAAGCAGTTCTTC

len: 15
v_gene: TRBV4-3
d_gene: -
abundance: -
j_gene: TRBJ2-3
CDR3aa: CASSHLAAGTDTQYF
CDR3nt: TGCGCCAGCAGCCATTTAGCTGCTGGCACAGATACGCAGTATTTT

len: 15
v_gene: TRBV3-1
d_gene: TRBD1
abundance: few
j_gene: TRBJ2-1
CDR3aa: CASRLTGTGVNEQFF
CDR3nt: TGTGCCAGCAGGCTGACCGGGACAGGCGTGAATGAGCAGTTCTTC

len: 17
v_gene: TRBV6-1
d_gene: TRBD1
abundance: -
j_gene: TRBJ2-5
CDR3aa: CASSGGTGGFSGETQYF
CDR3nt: TGTGCCAGCAGTGGGGGGACAGGGGGTTTCTCAGGGGAGACCCAGTACTTC

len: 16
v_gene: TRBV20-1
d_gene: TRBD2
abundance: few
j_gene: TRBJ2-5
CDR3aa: CSARDPLAGGVETQYF
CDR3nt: TGCAGTGCTAGAGATCCCCTAGCGGGGGGGGTGGAGACCCAGTACTTC

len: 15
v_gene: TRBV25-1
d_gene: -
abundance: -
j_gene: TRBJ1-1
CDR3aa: CASRKSRLSDTEAFF
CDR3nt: TGTGCCAGCAGAAAGAGCCGGCTTTCGGACACTGAAGCTTTCTTT

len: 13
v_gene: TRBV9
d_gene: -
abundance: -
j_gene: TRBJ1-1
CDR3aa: CASSGGAEQEAFF
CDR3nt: TGTGCCAGCAGCGGAGGGGCAGAGCAAGAAGCTTTCTTT

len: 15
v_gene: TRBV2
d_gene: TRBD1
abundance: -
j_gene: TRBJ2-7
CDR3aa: CASTNSGTGGNEQYF
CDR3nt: TGTGCCAGCACGAACTCCGGGACAGGGGGCAACGAGCAGTACTTC